The rows below give T cell receptor beta chains drawn from one sample of a study of cytomegalovirus exposure and HLA in healthy donors. The repertoire was sequenced with immunoSEQ multiplex PCR; TCRdb's copy has only in-frame clones and lacks some. The top ten clones hold about 0.8% of a sample with some 150,000 clones, about four fifths of them seen once. The sequencing sample was made of PBMCs. The source is a woman aged 18-30 years in good health and CMV-seronegative. CDR3s include the opening cysteine and the closing phenylalanine or tryptophan. Fields, in order: D gene, V gene, CDR3 protein. A D gene is named only where the DNA matches it firmly.

TRBD1 | TRBV6-5 | CASFEGTGVPGELFF
TRBD1 | TRBV19 | CASSFAAGGEKLFF
- | TRBV11-2 | CASSADPRGIEQYF
- | TRBV19 | CASTDSSQETQYF
TRBD1 | TRBV28 | CASLYRGRYGYTF
TRBD1 | TRBV6-1 | CAGRDRGRDQPQHF
TRBD2 | TRBV5-4 | CASSLDPAGVGEQYF
- | TRBV5-8 | CASSYQGYGYTF
TRBD2 | TRBV28 | CASSHRTSGAFF
- | TRBV6-5 | CASSPASGFTDTQYF
- | TRBV5-4 | CASSETGGNEQFF
TRBD1 | TRBV7-8 | CASSLGQGIIWVPFF
TRBD1 | TRBV28 | CASSLWRTTGTSTYEQYF
- | TRBV18 | CASSPFAESETQYF
TRBD2 | TRBV6-6 | CASSPGFERGDEQYF
- | TRBV25-1 | CASSDPTVRTEAFF
- | TRBV6-1 | CASSEKGVGTQYF
- | TRBV6-1 | CASRESAGIRNEQFF
TRBD1 | TRBV19 | CASTARDRYGQPQHF
TRBD1 | TRBV5-5 | CASSSTGYGYNEQFF
TRBD2 | TRBV27 | CASKRATSGRTGELFF
- | TRBV13 | CASSLKEDYEQYF